These T cell receptor beta chains were read from a single sample in a study of blood T cell repertoires in COVID-19. TCRdb's copy holds only in-frame clones and misses some; the assay was immunoSEQ multiplex PCR. Of roughly 180,000 clones listed, roughly four fifths are singletons. Sequencing was carried out using peripheral blood. All receptors come from a human donor in a cohort sampled during active COVID-19. Both conserved end residues are part of each CDR3. D genes are given only for firm matches. Clone sizes are given selectively: once, few, many, or a class where the clone is expanded.

clone_size: -; j_call: TRBJ1-2; v_call: TRBV4-2; cdr3_length: 16; d_call: -; cdr3_nt: TGTACCAGCAGCCAAGAGGACCGGTTCCCAAGGGGTGGCTACACCTTC; cdr3_aa: CTSSQEDRFPRGGYTF
clone_size: -; j_call: TRBJ1-3; v_call: TRBV5-8; cdr3_length: 15; d_call: TRBD1; cdr3_nt: TGTGCCAGCAGCTTCGGACAGGGTTTTGGAAACACCATATATTTT; cdr3_aa: CASSFGQGFGNTIYF
clone_size: -; j_call: TRBJ2-5; v_call: TRBV25-1; cdr3_length: 13; d_call: -; cdr3_nt: TGTGCCAGCAGTGTCCAGGGTTTGGGGACCCAGTACTTC; cdr3_aa: CASSVQGLGTQYF
clone_size: -; j_call: TRBJ2-2; v_call: TRBV10-3; cdr3_length: 16; d_call: TRBD2; cdr3_nt: TGTGCCATCAGTCTAGCGGGGGCAGCGAACACCGGGGAGCTGTTTTTT; cdr3_aa: CAISLAGAANTGELFF
clone_size: -; j_call: TRBJ2-4; v_call: TRBV10-3; cdr3_length: 15; d_call: TRBD1; cdr3_nt: TGTGCCATCAGTGACTCCCAGGGGGACAAAAACATTCAGTACTTC; cdr3_aa: CAISDSQGDKNIQYF
clone_size: -; j_call: TRBJ2-7; v_call: TRBV27; cdr3_length: 13; d_call: TRBD1; cdr3_nt: TGTGCCAGCAGTTCCCGGACAGGCTACGAGCAGTACTTC; cdr3_aa: CASSSRTGYEQYF
clone_size: -; j_call: TRBJ2-1; v_call: TRBV7-6; cdr3_length: 15; d_call: TRBD1; cdr3_nt: TGTGCCAGCAGCTCCCGACAGGGGGCCAACAATGAGCAGTTCTTC; cdr3_aa: CASSSRQGANNEQFF
clone_size: -; j_call: TRBJ1-1; v_call: TRBV6-5; cdr3_length: 15; d_call: -; cdr3_nt: TGTGCCAGCAGTTACTCTACAGGGAGGGACACTGAAGCTTTCTTT; cdr3_aa: CASSYSTGRDTEAFF
clone_size: -; j_call: TRBJ2-7; v_call: TRBV7-2; cdr3_length: 15; d_call: -; cdr3_nt: TGTGCCAGCAGCTCTGGACTACCCAAAGTATACGAGCAGTACTTC; cdr3_aa: CASSSGLPKVYEQYF
clone_size: -; j_call: TRBJ2-2; v_call: TRBV5-1; cdr3_length: 18; d_call: -; cdr3_nt: TGCGCCAGCAGCTTGTTTCGCGGCGGGGCGCGTAATACCGGGGAGCTGTTTTTT; cdr3_aa: CASSLFRGGARNTGELFF
clone_size: once; j_call: TRBJ2-6; v_call: TRBV7-3; cdr3_length: 20; d_call: TRBD1; cdr3_nt: TGTGCCAGCAGCTTAACCCCGGGACAGGGTTCCCTAGGGGGGGCCAACGTCCTGACTTTC; cdr3_aa: CASSLTPGQGSLGGANVLTF